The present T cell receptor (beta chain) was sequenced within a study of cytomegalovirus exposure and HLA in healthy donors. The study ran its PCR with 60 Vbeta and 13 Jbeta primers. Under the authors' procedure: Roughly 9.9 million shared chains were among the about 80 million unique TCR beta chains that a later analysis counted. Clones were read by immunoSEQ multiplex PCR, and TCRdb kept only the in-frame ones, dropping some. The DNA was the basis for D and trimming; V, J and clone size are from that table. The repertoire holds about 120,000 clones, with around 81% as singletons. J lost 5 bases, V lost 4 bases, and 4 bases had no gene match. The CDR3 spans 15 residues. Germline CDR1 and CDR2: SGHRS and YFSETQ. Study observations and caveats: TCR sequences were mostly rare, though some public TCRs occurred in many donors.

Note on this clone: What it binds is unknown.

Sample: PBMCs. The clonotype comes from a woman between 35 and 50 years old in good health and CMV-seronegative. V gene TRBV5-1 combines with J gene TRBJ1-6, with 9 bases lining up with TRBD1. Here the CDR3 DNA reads TGCGCCAGCAGCACGGGACAGGGAAATAATTCACCCCTCCACTTT. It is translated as CASSTGQGNNSPLHF.